This T cell receptor (beta chain) was captured in a study of type 1 and type 2 diabetes patients. Study-wide context: From PBMCs, CD4+ and CD8+ T cells were isolated by magnetic microbeads.

This CDR3 has 16 amino acids. CDR1 SGHNT and CDR2 YENEEA come from the germline V gene. Unmatched junction bases numbered 5, after V lost 5 bases and J lost 0 bases. Amplification started from genomic DNA. Multiplex PCR with 30 forward and 13 reverse primers amplified the TCR beta CDR3. TCRdb re-called the multiplex PCR reads with MiXCR, one entry per CDR3 protein. The table shows about 290,000 distinct CDR3 sequences, with 45% to 60% occurring only once. What was sequenced was peripheral blood mononuclear cells (PBMCs). The rearrangement uses TRBV11-3 and TRBJ2-1, with 9 bases identical to TRBD1. The sequence was collected from a man aged 18 to 29 with type 2 diabetes. The CDR3 spells CASSPGGQGSYNEQFF. In DNA, the CDR3 is TGTGCCAGCAGCCCCGGGGGACAGGGCTCCTACAATGAGCAGTTCTTC. Drawing the rest from reference TRBV11-3 and TRBJ2-1, the complete variable domain is EAGVVQSPRYKIIEKKQPVAFWCNPISGHNTLYWYLQNLGQGPELLIRYENEEAVDDSQLPKDRFSAERLKGVDSTLKIQPAELGDSAVYLCASSPGGQGSYNEQFFGPGTRLTVL.